The entry below describes one T cell receptor beta chain. Its antigen is not yet known. Base qualities were left out, and no much larger clone turns up one base away. The data are from a study of cytomegalovirus exposure and HLA in healthy donors (dated 2017 in TCRdb). Context from the whole study: An earlier analysis of some 600 of the donors reported 250 to 300 Gb of sequence data and around 100 million unique TCR beta sequences obtained from about 170 million T cells. Roughly 290 gigabases of sequencing data and around 80 million unique TCR sequences made up an early release that covered under 750 HLA-typed donors. Of the 300 to 500 genotyped donors, roughly 80% were placed in the genetic ancestry cluster associated with self-reported Caucasian donors. The study aimed to test whether cataloging public T cell receptors could reveal signatures of past pathogen exposure. Using immunosequencing, the study profiled T cell repertoires from approximately 700 subjects and related those repertoires to cytomegalovirus serostatus. In addition to the first cohort of several hundred subjects, a separate validation cohort of around 110 different subjects was used. To predict cytomegalovirus infection status, the study combined high-throughput TCR immunosequencing, statistical association of individual TCRs with disease status, and machine learning. A later analysis re-analyzed previously published TCR beta repertoires from hundreds of donors and added high-resolution HLA genotyping to study TCR occurrence patterns. The later analysis used no new phenotypic data to find candidate immune exposures, relying instead on TCR beta sequences and their occurrence across donors. An earlier analysis of approximately 630 of the donors applied high-throughput TCR beta sequencing to assess whether each TCR beta V gene segment acted as functional or pseudogenic. Donor age, sex, ethnicity and CMV serostatus were compiled together with the repertoire data. A later genetic analysis took genome-wide SNP genotypes for 398 of the 666 donors and used that subset as a discovery cohort. All discovery cohort repertoires had been generated using a single sequencing platform. Both class I and class II loci were covered by HLA typing, at four-digit resolution. The number of typed donors differed by locus: about 629-630 for A, B, C, DRB1 and DQB1; some 500 for DQA1; 606 for DPA1; and around 470 for DPB1. Because of strong linkage in the cohort, roughly five DR-DQ haplotypes were treated as single units for association and clustering. Among a few hundred genotyped donors of the cohort, an average of 235,054 unique TCR beta nucleotide sequences were sequenced per donor, around 20% of them non-productive.

The CDR3 sequence holds 12 residues, the cysteine and phenylalanine included. The kept DNA is CDR3 alone, 36 bases in frame from the first base. CDR1 and CDR2 are drawn from the germline V gene: MDHEN, SYDVKM. V and J lose 4 bases and 4 bases, and a span of 7 bases separates them. Library construction relied on the immunoSEQ multiplex PCR assay. For the multiplex PCR, a mixture combining 60 forward primers for TCR Vbeta segments and 13 reverse primers for TCR Jbeta segments was used. A multiplex PCR assay on genomic DNA amplified the CDR3 region of rearranged TCR beta genes. On the Illumina HiSeq System, the amplified TCR beta libraries were sequenced as 87-base-pair reads. The original methods were these. A later analysis tallied around 80 million unique TCR beta chains across the approximately 670 repertoires, and some 10 million of those chains were shared by two or more donors. Raw reads were error-corrected and collapsed into unique sequences by a nearest-neighbor algorithm in which closely related sequences were merged to remove PCR and sequencing errors. CDR3 sequences were aligned to IMGT reference sequences to assign V, D and J gene segments. For a sequence to be retained, a match of at least six nucleotides to both a V gene segment and a J gene segment was required. A rearrangement counted as productive if the CDR3 had no stop codons and remained in frame with V and J, and every other rearrangement counted as non-productive. Following IMGT convention, CDR3 was defined as the stretch from the second conserved V-encoded cysteine to the conserved J-encoded phenylalanine. The earlier analysis of 550 to 650 of the donors excluded any sequence lacking an unambiguous match to a single V gene segment. An earlier analysis of some 610 of the donors called V segments functional above 56.7% productive rearrangements and segregating when the between-donor standard deviation exceeded 5%. A statistical classification framework was built to diagnose cytomegalovirus status from the catalog of TCR beta chain sequences. In a later analysis, TCR nucleotide sequences were compared against IMGT/GENE-DB human TR gene sequences so that V and J genes could be assigned. The TCRdist pipeline was used in a later analysis to assign CDR3 sequences and most-parsimonious VDJ recombination scenarios. A later analysis defined each TCR beta chain by its CDR3 amino acid sequence plus V-gene family, and excluded reads lacking a unique V-gene family. To address suspected cross-contamination and a sequencing artifact, a later analysis removed approximately 590 highly shared, low-generation-probability nucleotide sequences. For each public chain, a later analysis derived a clonal expansion index from normalized ranks of inferred template counts within each repertoire. In a later analysis, generation probabilities were computed using a VDJ recombination model fitted to out-of-frame rearrangements, and the results were checked against IGoR. Hypergeometric tests were used in a later analysis to score TCR-TCR, TCR-HLA and TCR-CMV co-occurrence, with a repertoire-size bias correction applied to the TCR pairs. To estimate false discovery rates, a later analysis permuted the HLA or CMV assignments 20 times. In a later analysis, co-occurring TCRs were grouped using DBSCAN, with TCRdist sequence similarity added in when clustering inside HLA-allele-positive subsets. Repertoires with fewer than 30,000 or more than 120,000 public chains, plus five repertoires with anomalous nucleotide sharing, were excluded from co-occurrence clustering. Sourced from immuneACCESS, this table was stored by TCRdb with only in-frame sequences that have V and J called. A share of the clones is absent; for the studies checked, an unresolved V gene accounts for under half, and the remainder has no known explanation. That table gives V, J and clone size, and the DNA gave D and trimming. A total of 90,000 to 100,000 clones appear in this sample, around 9.6% of them only once. The ten most abundant clones make up 5.1% of the sample.

In total, around 600 healthy bone marrow donors made up the cohort. All cohort members were sampled while nominally healthy, although unrecorded immune exposures were likely present. The donor was CMV seropositive and belonged to the group of more than 250 seropositive cohort members. Every donor gave a peripheral blood sample, and the peripheral blood mononuclear cells from that sample were used for TCR beta sequencing. Genomic DNA extraction from the blood cell samples was performed with the Qiagen DNeasy Blood Extraction Kit. What the authors observed across the whole study: Immune exposure information for the cohort was limited to CMV serostatus. Compared with the roughly 700-donor mean, donors in an Asian-associated ancestry cluster had fewer N-insertions in productive TCRs, according to a later genetic analysis. Cytomegalovirus status was reported to be diagnosed by the classifier with high specificity and sensitivity in both the original and validation cohorts. HLA typing was unavailable for some donors at each locus, so association tests used only the typed subset. Roughly uniform sequencing depth across donors was assumed in presence/absence analyses, although this assumption may not hold. According to a later analysis, most CMV-associated TCR beta chains appeared to be HLA-restricted, and the HLA associations seemed to be driven largely by CMV exposure. The sequencing pipeline was judged likely to have produced a cluster of highly shared sequence variants as a technical artifact. Because counts were too low, 15 to 20 rarely observed V segments, including chromosome 9 orphons, were left out of the earlier analysis of 500 to 650 of the donors. Across donors, most TCR sequences were observed very rarely, whereas some public TCRs were present in many individuals. In a later analysis, several top co-occurrence clusters were reported to appear linked to parvovirus B19, influenza, CMV and Epstein-Barr virus. Linkage disequilibrium might explain the correlated functional status among segregating V segments, but an unknown experimental factor could not be ruled out. A further reported finding was that TCR beta sequences accurately predicted the HLA-A and HLA-B alleles for most subjects in the first cohort. In a later analysis, TCR association rates were found to vary across HLA loci, with the most associated TCRs seen for DRB1 alleles and the fewest for HLA-C alleles. The authors suggested that the approach could potentially be generalized to other disease states and immunological phenotypes. In vitro tests confirmed that a few of the cytomegalovirus-associated TCR beta chains recognize cytomegalovirus antigens. An earlier analysis of some 560 of the donors showed that most TCR beta V segments appeared in productive rearrangements either about 90% or about 30% of the time, which broadly matched IMGT annotations. Some IMGT-functional V segments, including TRBV6-2 and TRBV6-3, could not be told apart with the 87-base-pair reads, so those segments were excluded. In this cohort, only TCR beta chains were sequenced, and detectable features were limited by the absence of alpha or paired-chain data. In a later analysis, some 17,000 TCR beta sequences were associated with specific HLA alleles at a false discovery rate of 0.05. The study listed 150 to 200 TCR beta chains as associated with cytomegalovirus. A later analysis found that HLA-associated TCR beta chains were more clonally expanded and had lower generation probabilities than equally common non-associated chains. When HLA alleles, especially DR and DQ, strongly co-occurred, attributing TCR associations to individual alleles was difficult. A later genetic analysis associated a missense DCLRE1C variant with V-gene and J-gene trimming of TCR beta chains, and an independent cohort replicated the association.

The sample taken for sequencing was PBMCs. This receptor chain uses TRBV28 and TRBJ1-2; matching of 5 bases hints at TRBD1 as the D gene. The receptor was derived from a man aged 50 to 59 in good health and CMV-seropositive. The DNA sequence follows: TGTGCCAGCAGTTACGGGGGCTATGGCTACACCTTC. It translates as CASSYGGYGYTF.